Listed here are 26 T cell receptor beta chains from one sample, sequenced in a study of CD8 T cells in Susac syndrome. The RNA, roughly 0.45 to 1 ug, was put through reverse transcription using random hexamers. One entry per CDR3 protein, called by TCRdb with MiXCR from the immunoSEQ multiplex PCR reads. Counted here are about 300,000 distinct CDR3 sequences, approximately 85% occurring once; the ten biggest clones make up approximately 0.2%. Sequencing input: CD8+ T cells from PBMCs. These receptors were taken from a human donor with multiple sclerosis.

The V gene is TRBV7-3, the J gene TRBJ2-5; tentatively, D is TRBD1 or TRBD2 (5 bases each). The germline gives CDR1 SGHTA, CDR2 FQGTGA. The CDR3 is 13 residues long. Trimming pared 4 bases from V and 5 bases from J, leaving 11 bases between. CDR3 residues: CASSSGGAETQYF. In DNA, the CDR3 is TGTGCCAGCAGCTCTGGGGGAGCTGAGACCCAGTACTTC.

This chain connects TRBV7-3 to TRBJ2-7; 14 bases line up with TRBD2. This CDR3 has 18 residues. Germline V lookup: CDR1 SGHTA, CDR2 FQGTGA. J was trimmed by 5 bases and V by 5 bases; bases with no gene match: 14. The CDR3 region has the DNA TGTGCCAGCAGCCCCGGACCTGGGACTAGCGGGAGATTCGACGAGCAGTACTTC. Translation gives CASSPGPGTSGRFDEQYF.

The chain is built from TRBV20-1 and TRBJ2-5; 9 bases fit TRBD1. CDR3 length equals 15 residues. CDR1 and CDR2 (germline): DFQATT, SNEGSKA (reference sequence). V lost 5 bases and J lost 5; bases outside the gene matches: 12. The CDR3 here is CSAPTGTGIRETQYF. CDR3 nucleotide sequence: TGCAGTGCTCCGACCGGGACAGGGATCCGGGAGACCCAGTACTTC.

V gene TRBV14 combines with J gene TRBJ2-7; 7 nucleotides agree with TRBD1. Looked up from germline, CDR1 is SGHDN and CDR2 is FVKESK. There are 16 residues in the CDR3. V lost 4 bases to trimming and J lost 1 base; unmatched junction nucleotides: 10. In nucleotides, the CDR3 is TGTGCCAGCAGCCCCGCCCCGGGACAGCAGTCCTACGAGCAGTACTTC. Translated: CASSPAPGQQSYEQYF.

The V gene is TRBV19, the J gene TRBJ2-5, with 10 bases identical to TRBD2. Germline V gene sequence: CDR1 LNHDA, CDR2 SQIVND (reference sequence). CDR3 length equals 18 residues. V lost 1 base, J lost 2 bases, and 10 bases stayed unmatched. The CDR3 region is CASSIGLAGSPKQETQYF. The CDR3 region has the DNA TGTGCCAGTAGTATAGGACTAGCGGGTTCCCCGAAACAAGAGACCCAGTACTTC.

This chain connects TRBV7-9 to TRBJ2-2; 9 nucleotides align to TRBD2. This CDR3 spans 15 amino acids. Looked up from germline, CDR1 is SEHNR and CDR2 is FQNEAQ (reference sequence). After removal of 9 bases from V and 2 bases from J, the junction contained 7 bases not matched to a gene. CDR3 bases: TGTGCCAGGCCCAGAGCGGGAGGCAACACCGGGGAGCTGTTTTTT. As protein: CARPRAGGNTGELFF.

The chain combines TRBV19 with TRBJ2-7, with D possibly TRBD2 on 6 matching bases. The CDR3 extends over 14 amino acids. Per the germline V gene, CDR1 is LNHDA and CDR2 is SQIVND (reference sequence). V was cut by 3 bases and J by 3 bases, with 12 bases left in between. DNA of the CDR3: TGTGCCAGTAGTATCGGAGGGTCCGGCTACGAGCAGTACTTC. Encoded protein: CASSIGGSGYEQYF.

The J gene is TRBJ2-3, the V gene TRBV27; D unresolved. Per germline, CDR1 MNHEY and CDR2 SMNVEV (reference sequence). V gave up 5 bases and J gave up 0 bases, with 9 bases separating them. The CDR3 length is 14 residues. The CDR3 loop reads CASSPSTSTDTQYF. DNA for the CDR3: TGTGCCAGCAGTCCCAGTACTAGCACAGATACGCAGTATTTT.

The chain uses TRBV19 and TRBJ2-2; possibly TRBD1 for D (6 bases). Between the trimmed V and J ends, which lost 4 bases and 0 bases, there was a span of 12 bases. Germline assignment: CDR1 LNHDA and CDR2 SQIVND (reference sequence). The CDR3 totals 16 residues. Here the CDR3 reads CASSTTAGANTGELFF. CDR3 nucleotides: TGTGCCAGTAGTACCACCGCAGGGGCGAACACCGGGGAGCTGTTTTTT.

This rearrangement joins TRBV19 to TRBJ2-1; 7 bases align to TRBD2. The germline V gene encodes CDR1 LNHDA and CDR2 SQIVND (reference sequence). The ends lost 5 bases at V and 9 bases at J; junction bases unmatched: 10. The CDR3 has 14 residues. As DNA, the CDR3 is TGTGCCAGTAGTGTAGCGGGTATCGCGGGTGAGCAGTTCTTC. It translates to CASSVAGIAGEQFF. Variable domain in full (rest from reference TRBV19 and TRBJ2-1): DGGITQSPKYLFRKEGQNVTLSCEQNLNHDAMYWYRQDPGQGLRLIYYSQIVNDFQKGDIAEGYSVSREKKESFPLTVTSAQKNPTAFYLCASSVAGIAGEQFFGPGTRLTVL.

The chain couples TRBV29-1 to TRBJ2-7, with D hard to call. The germline V gene encodes CDR1 SQVTM and CDR2 ANQGSEA. V was clipped by 0 bases and J by 4 bases, with 10 bases between them. CDR3 length: 13 residues. CDR3: CSVEDRLGYEQYF. The DNA for the CDR3 is TGCAGCGTTGAAGACAGGCTGGGGTACGAGCAGTACTTC.

J is TRBJ2-7 and V is TRBV19; the match to TRBD2 covers 7 bases. The CDR3 contains 15 residues. Germline V CDR1 and CDR2: LNHDA, SQIVND (reference sequence). With 2 bases clipped from V and 2 bases from J, the junction kept 6 bases outside the gene matches. The CDR3 DNA reads as TGTGCCAGTAGTATATGGCTAGCGGAAACCTACGAGCAGTACTTC. Its protein product is CASSIWLAETYEQYF.

The V and J genes are TRBV4-3 and TRBJ2-5; D gene uncertain. V lost 0 bases and J lost 2, with 16 bases in between. Germline V CDR1 and CDR2: LGHNA, YSLEER. The CDR3 length is 17 residues. CDR3 sequence (DNA): TGCGCCAGCAGCCAAGATAAAGCCAGCAGCTATCAAGAGACCCAGTACTTC. This translates into CASSQDKASSYQETQYF.

The V and J genes are TRBV28 and TRBJ2-7; possibly TRBD1 or TRBD2 for D (5 bases each). Trimming cost V 6 bases and J 0 bases, with 18 bases left between them. Germline values: CDR1 MDHEN, CDR2 SYDVKM. This CDR3 spans 16 amino acids. The CDR3 bases are TGTGCCAGCAGCCTCCCCCGGGACGAGAGCTCCTACGAGCAGTACTTC. Protein sequence: CASSLPRDESSYEQYF.

V is TRBV6-2 or TRBV6-3 and J is TRBJ2-7, with TRBD2 matching over 13 bases. This CDR3 has 17 amino acids. CDR1 and CDR2 from the germline V gene are MNHEY and SVGEGT. V lost 6 bases and J lost 2; bases outside the gene matches: 10. CDR3 amino acids: CASSHGLAGVLAYEQYF. The CDR3 nucleotides are TGTGCCAGCAGCCACGGACTAGCGGGAGTTCTCGCCTACGAGCAGTACTTC.

The chain joins TRBV19 to TRBJ2-7; 11 nucleotides agree with TRBD1. Losses at the gene ends were 7 bases for V and 5 bases for J; bases not matched to a gene: 10. The CDR3 has 15 amino acids. Germline CDR1 and CDR2: LNHDA and SQIVND (reference sequence). The CDR3 here is CASNSDRGPLDEQYF. CDR3 bases: TGTGCCAGTAACTCGGACAGGGGGCCCCTGGACGAGCAGTACTTC.

The J gene is TRBJ2-7, the V gene TRBV4-1; 7 bases agree with TRBD1. The CDR3 consists of 15 residues. The V gene's germline CDR1 is MGHRA and CDR2 YSYEKL. The V and J ends lost 1 base and 4 bases, in that order; junction bases with no gene match: 7. CDR3 in amino acids: CASSQAWQGEYEQYF. The CDR3 DNA reads as TGCGCCAGCAGCCAAGCTTGGCAGGGGGAATACGAGCAGTACTTC.

J is TRBJ2-1 and V is TRBV29-1; TRBD1 agrees at 11 bases. This CDR3 region has 16 residues. From germline, CDR1 is SQVTM and CDR2 ANQGSEA. After removal of 0 bases from V and 4 bases from J, the junction contained 5 bases not matched to a gene. CDR3 nucleotide sequence: TGCAGCGTTGAAGAATGGACAGGGGGCAAATACAATGAGCAGTTCTTC. Encoded protein: CSVEEWTGGKYNEQFF.

This sequence joins TRBV9 and TRBJ2-7; D gene ambiguous. This CDR3 spans 15 amino acids. V was clipped by 0 bases and J by 0 bases, with 10 bases between them. Germline lookup yields CDR1 SGDLS and CDR2 YYNGEE. The CDR3 DNA is TGTGCCAGCAGCGTAGCCTGGGGTAGCTCCTACGAGCAGTACTTC. Translating gives CASSVAWGSSYEQYF.

This clonotype was seen a few times. The rearrangement links TRBV6-1 to TRBJ2-7; no clear D. The CDR3 has 15 amino acids. In germline, CDR1 is MNHNS, CDR2 SASEGT. V was clipped by 5 bases and J by 7 bases, with 21 bases between them. CDR3 amino acids: CASSPQVPGRAEQYF. The CDR3 DNA follows: TGTGCCAGCAGTCCCCAAGTCCCTGGCCGGGCAGAGCAGTACTTC.

The rearrangement joins TRBV25-1 to TRBJ2-6, with D hard to call. Germline CDR1 MGHDK, CDR2 SYGVNS. This CDR3 is 14 amino acids long. V lost 6 bases and J 4 bases, leaving 10 bases between the germline ends. CDR3 sequence (DNA): TGTGCCAGCAGGTCTCAGAACGGGGCCAACGTCCTGACTTTC. This gives the protein CASRSQNGANVLTF. The variable domain in full, with the rest retrieved from reference TRBV25-1 and TRBJ2-6, is EADIYQTPRYLVIGTGKKITLECSQTMGHDKMYWYQQDPGMELHLIHYSYGVNSTEKGDLSSESTVSRIRTEHFPLTLESARPSHTSQYLCASRSQNGANVLTFGAGSRLTVL.

Details on this clonotype: One junction end disagrees with the germline gene, perhaps due to a read error. In nucleotides, the CDR3 is TGTGCCACCCGCTTGACAGTTTCCAATAGCAATCAGCCCCGGCATTTT. It encodes CATRLTVSNSNQPRHF. The V call is TRBV27, the J call TRBJ1-5; TRBD1 is a possible D gene (5 bases). The CDR3 contains 16 residues. Germline values: CDR1 MNHEY, CDR2 SMNVEV (reference sequence).

V usage is TRBV2 and J usage is TRBJ2-3; TRBD2 matches 7 bases. The CDR3 totals 17 residues. Germline values: CDR1 SNHLY, CDR2 FYNNEI. V was clipped by 6 bases and J by 1 base; unmatched bases: 13. The CDR3 region is CASRVLAPWGGTDTQYF. In nucleotides, the CDR3 is TGTGCCAGCAGGGTACTAGCGCCTTGGGGGGGCACAGATACGCAGTATTTT.

The chain uses TRBV7-9 and TRBJ2-1; 9 bases align to TRBD2. This CDR3 is 15 amino acids long. Unmatched junction bases numbered 10, after V lost 6 bases and J lost 7 bases. Germline CDR1 is SEHNR and CDR2 is FQNEAQ (reference sequence). This CDR3 reads CASSTPGLALNEQFF. The CDR3 bases are TGTGCCAGCAGTACACCGGGACTAGCTCTGAATGAGCAGTTCTTC.

The chain links TRBV19 to TRBJ1-5; D call uncertain. The CDR3 covers 15 residues. Trimming left V 6 bases short and J 2 bases short, with 14 bases between. The germline V gene encodes CDR1 LNHDA and CDR2 SQIVND (reference sequence). CDR3 DNA sequence: TGTGCCAGTAGGGACTTCCTAGGAGGCAATCAGCCCCAGCATTTT. It codes for CASRDFLGGNQPQHF.

The chain uses TRBV6-5 and TRBJ1-1, with TRBD1 matching 9 bases. The V gene's germline CDR1 is MNHEY and CDR2 SVGAGI. After removal of 6 bases from V and 10 bases from J, the junction contained 3 bases not matched to a gene. The length of the CDR3 is 11 residues. CDR3 sequence reads: CASRGQGSAFF. CDR3 sequence (DNA): TGTGCCAGCAGGGGACAGGGTTCAGCTTTCTTT.